The 9 T cell receptor beta chains below were found in one sample sequenced in a study of PD-L1 blockade in urothelial cancer. Sequencing was performed with immunoSEQ multiplex PCR; in TCRdb, only in-frame clones are kept and a portion is missing. The sample has around 82,000 clones, roughly 84% seen once. Described time point: pretreatment peripheral blood. The sample was PBMCs, taken around atezolizumab (anti-PD-L1) treatment. These receptor sequences come from a man in his 60s with urothelial cancer.

The chain recombines TRBV4-1 with TRBJ2-3; 7 bases line up with TRBD2. V dropped 1 base and J dropped 4; count of bases not matched to a gene: 8. Germline V gene data show CDR1 as MGHRA and CDR2 as YSYEKL. There are 16 residues in the CDR3. The CDR3 DNA follows: TGCGCCAGCAGCCAAGGCCAGCGGGGTGGCTCAGATACGCAGTATTTT. It yields the protein CASSQGQRGGSDTQYF.

The gene calls are TRBV2 and TRBJ2-3, with a possible D match to TRBD1 (6 bases). V lost 5 bases and J lost 0, with 6 bases in between. This CDR3 contains 13 residues. The germline gives CDR1 SNHLY, CDR2 FYNNEI. CDR3 amino acids: CASSQGSTDTQYF. CDR3 nucleotides: TGTGCCAGCAGTCAGGGGAGCACAGATACGCAGTATTTT.

The chain couples TRBV5-1 to TRBJ2-1; 10 nucleotides match TRBD1. The V gene's germline CDR1 is SGHRS and CDR2 YFSETQ. The CDR3 is 14 residues long. V lost 8 bases to trimming and J lost 8 bases; unmatched junction nucleotides: 10. CDR3 DNA sequence: TGCGCCAGTACTTTGGGACAGGGGATCGATGAGCAGTTCTTC. Translation: CASTLGQGIDEQFF.

V usage is TRBV5-5 and J usage is TRBJ1-1; 7 nucleotides match TRBD1. CDR1 and CDR2 (germline): SGHKS, YYEKEE (reference sequence). V lost 4 bases to trimming and J lost 6 bases; unmatched junction nucleotides: 6. This CDR3 is 13 amino acids long. CDR3 bases: TGTGCCAGCAGCCGACAGGGCGGGTCTGAAGCTTTCTTT. Its translation is CASSRQGGSEAFF.

This chain joins TRBV18 and TRBJ2-7; possibly TRBD1 for D (6 bases). This CDR3 has 14 residues. The germline CDR1 and CDR2 sequences are KGHSH and LQKENI. V was trimmed by 6 bases and J by 6 bases, leaving 18 bases between them. The CDR3 sequence: CASSRTDTRSEQYF. The CDR3 bases are TGTGCCAGCTCTAGGACAGACACGAGGTCCGAGCAGTACTTC.

The rearrangement links TRBV11-2 to TRBJ1-3; unclear D gene. The CDR3 totals 13 residues. V gave up 0 bases and J gave up 9 bases, with 9 bases separating them. Per the germline V gene, CDR1 is SGHAT and CDR2 is FQNNGV. CDR3 protein: CASSLDRELTIYF. CDR3 bases: TGTGCCAGCAGCTTAGATCGGGAACTCACCATATATTTT.

The chain joins TRBV7-6 to TRBJ1-2, with 7 nucleotides matching TRBD1. This CDR3 region has 14 residues. V was pared by 5 bases and J by 5 bases, with 8 bases of the junction left unmatched. Germline-derived CDR1 and CDR2 are SGHVS and FNYEAQ. The CDR3 nucleotides are TGTGCCAGCAGCACTAGGGGACAGTCGTATGGCTACACCTTC. This encodes CASSTRGQSYGYTF. Full variable domain (outside the CDR3, taken from reference TRBV7-6 and TRBJ1-2): GAGVSQSPRYKVTKRGQDVALRCDPISGHVSLYWYRQALGQGPEFLTYFNYEAQQDKSGLPNDRFSAERPEGSISTLTIQRTEQRDSAMYRCASSTRGQSYGYTFGSGTRLTVV.

This chain links TRBV30 with TRBJ2-7; weak D call: TRBD1 (6 bases). Germline lookup yields CDR1 GTSNPN and CDR2 SVGIG (reference sequence). The length of the CDR3 is 12 residues. V lost 3 bases, J lost 2 bases, and 8 bases lay in between. CDR3 sequence reads: CAWRGTTYEQYF. In nucleotides, the CDR3 is TGTGCCTGGAGGGGGACAACCTACGAGCAGTACTTC.

This chain joins TRBV11-2 and TRBJ2-7, with D possibly matching TRBD2 (6 bases). The CDR3 contains 13 residues. V was cut by 4 bases and J by 6 bases, with 13 bases left in between. CDR1 and CDR2 from the germline V gene are SGHAT and FQNNGV. The CDR3 DNA reads as TGTGCCAGCAGCTACCGACTAGATGCCGAGCAGTACTTC. Protein: CASSYRLDAEQYF.